This T cell receptor beta chain was sequenced for a study of cytomegalovirus exposure and HLA in healthy donors (dated 2017 in TCRdb). Broadly, across the study: An earlier analysis of some 550 of the donors reported about 250 Gb of sequence data and 100 million to 130 million unique TCR beta sequences from roughly 200 million T cells. Across about 370 genotyped donors of the cohort, an average of approximately 220,000 unique TCR beta nucleotide sequences per donor were sequenced, and roughly a sixth of those sequences were non-productive. Every discovery cohort repertoire had been produced on one sequencing platform. In the later analysis, no new phenotypic data were used to find candidate immune exposures; instead, reliance was placed on TCR beta sequences and their occurrence across donors. The number of typed donors differed by locus: roughly 629-640 for A, B, C, DRB1 and DQB1; some 500 for DQA1; roughly 600 for DPA1; and about 470 for DPB1. A later analysis re-examined previously published TCR beta repertoires from 610 or so donors and added high-resolution HLA genotyping to investigate patterns of TCR occurrence. Roughly 5 DR-DQ haplotypes were handled as single units for association and clustering because linkage in the cohort was strong. Donor age, sex, ethnicity and CMV serostatus were compiled alongside the repertoire data. Class I and class II HLA loci were covered by the typing at four-digit resolution. High-throughput TCR immunosequencing, statistical association of individual TCRs with disease status, and machine learning were combined to predict cytomegalovirus infection status. A later genetic analysis took genome-wide SNP genotypes for about 55% of the 666 donors and used that subset as a discovery cohort. To decide whether each TCR beta V gene segment behaved as functional or pseudogenic, an earlier analysis of some 580 of the donors relied on high-throughput TCR beta sequencing. The study profiled the T cell repertoires of 500 to 800 subjects by immunosequencing and related them to cytomegalovirus serostatus. The study was designed to test whether signatures of past pathogen exposure could be identified by cataloging public T cell receptors. Among the roughly 400 genotyped donors, about 83% belonged to the genetic ancestry cluster associated with self-reported Caucasian donors. An early release that covered roughly 600 HLA-typed donors contained 250 to 350 gigabases of sequencing data and tens of millions of unique TCR sequences. A separate validation cohort of roughly 110 different subjects was used in addition to the approximately 610-subject first cohort. Results and caveats for the whole study, not just this receptor: Most TCR sequences were seen in very few donors, while some public TCRs were found in many individuals. Most CMV-associated TCR beta chains appeared to be HLA-restricted in a later analysis, and the HLA associations seemed to be driven largely by CMV exposure. Presence/absence analyses assumed roughly uniform sequencing depth across donors, an assumption that may not hold. This cohort had only TCR beta chains sequenced, and the lack of alpha or paired-chain data limited which features could be detected. Assigning TCR associations to individual alleles was difficult when HLA alleles, especially DR and DQ, strongly co-occurred. For the cohort, immune exposure information was limited to CMV serostatus. The sequencing pipeline was judged likely to have produced a cluster of highly shared sequence variants as a technical artifact. The authors suggested that the approach could potentially be extended to other disease states and immunological phenotypes. A further reported finding was that TCR beta sequences accurately predicted the HLA-A and HLA-B alleles for most subjects in the first cohort. In a later analysis, HLA-associated TCR beta chains were found to be more clonally expanded and to have lower generation probabilities than equally common non-associated chains. In vitro tests confirmed that a few of the cytomegalovirus-associated TCR beta chains recognize cytomegalovirus antigens. A later analysis reported that several top co-occurrence clusters appeared linked to parvovirus B19, influenza, CMV and Epstein-Barr virus. According to a later genetic analysis, donors in an Asian-associated ancestry cluster had fewer N-insertions in productive TCRs than the approximately 700-donor mean. Cytomegalovirus status was reported to be diagnosed by the classifier with high specificity and sensitivity in both the original and validation cohorts. Approximately 16 rarely observed V segments, including chromosome 9 orphons, were excluded from the earlier analysis of approximately 500 of the donors because counts were too low. At a false discovery rate of 0.05, a later analysis linked about 17,000 TCR beta sequences to specific HLA alleles. Because the 87-base-pair reads could not distinguish some IMGT-functional V segments, including TRBV6-2 and TRBV6-3, those segments were excluded. In a later genetic analysis, a missense DCLRE1C variant was associated with V-gene and J-gene trimming of TCR beta chains, and the association was replicated in an independent cohort. The study listed approximately 150 TCR beta chains as associated with cytomegalovirus. Because some donors lacked HLA typing at each locus, the association tests relied only on the typed subset. Linkage disequilibrium might explain the correlated functional status among segregating V segments, but an unknown experimental factor could not be excluded. In a later analysis, the rate of TCR association differed among HLA loci, with DRB1 alleles having the most associated TCRs and HLA-C alleles having the fewest. In an earlier analysis of 587 of the donors, most TCR beta V segments appeared in productive rearrangements about 87% or about 30% of the time, broadly matching IMGT annotations.

CDR1 and CDR2, looked up from the germline V gene, are ENHRY and SYGVKD. V trim: 4 bases; J trim: 5 bases; unmatched bases: 8. Taken from cysteine to phenylalanine, the CDR3 has 14 residues. Here the CDR3 DNA is all that survives: 42 bases in frame from base 1. The cohort consisted of 666 healthy bone marrow donors. Cohort members were all nominally healthy when sampled, although unrecorded immune exposures were likely present. The donor was CMV seropositive and belonged to the group of about 290 seropositive cohort members. A peripheral blood sample was collected from each donor, and TCR beta sequencing was performed on peripheral blood mononuclear cells. The Qiagen DNeasy Blood Extraction Kit was used to extract genomic DNA from the blood cell samples. In regard to this clone: This receptor's antigen is unknown. No per-base quality is available; no much larger clone lies one base away.

Libraries were built with the immunoSEQ multiplex PCR assay. A mixture of 60 forward primers for TCR Vbeta segments and 13 reverse primers for TCR Jbeta segments was used in the multiplex PCR. The CDR3 region of rearranged TCR beta genes was amplified from genomic DNA by a multiplex PCR assay. Amplified TCR beta libraries were sequenced as 87-base-pair reads on the Illumina HiSeq System. In the paper's pipeline: In a later analysis, 80 million or so unique TCR beta chains were counted across the 500 to 850 repertoires, and roughly 11 million of these chains were shared by at least two donors. Raw reads were error-corrected and collapsed into unique sequences with a nearest-neighbor algorithm that merged closely related sequences to remove PCR and sequencing errors. Alignment of CDR3 sequences to IMGT reference sequences was used to assign V, D and J gene segments. For a sequence to be retained, at least a six-nucleotide match to both a V gene segment and a J gene segment was required. A rearrangement was called productive if the CDR3 had no stop codons and remained in frame with V and J, and every other rearrangement was called non-productive. CDR3 was defined according to IMGT convention as the region running from the second conserved V-encoded cysteine to the conserved J-encoded phenylalanine. Sequences without an unambiguous match to a single V gene segment were excluded from the earlier analysis of 450 to 750 of the donors. An earlier analysis of a few hundred of the donors called V segments functional above 56.7% productive rearrangements and segregating when the between-donor standard deviation exceeded 5%. To diagnose cytomegalovirus status from the catalog of TCR beta chain sequences, a statistical classification framework was built. In a later analysis, TCR nucleotide sequences were compared against IMGT/GENE-DB human TR gene sequences so that V and J genes could be assigned. Using the TCRdist pipeline, a later analysis assigned CDR3 sequences along with most-parsimonious VDJ recombination scenarios. In a later analysis, every TCR beta chain was defined by the combination of its CDR3 amino acid sequence and its V-gene family, and reads without a unique V-gene family were dropped. A later analysis removed 592 highly shared, low-generation-probability nucleotide sequences to deal with suspected cross-contamination and a sequencing artifact. In a later analysis, a clonal expansion index for each public chain was calculated from normalized within-repertoire ranks of inferred template counts. A later analysis computed generation probabilities with a VDJ recombination model fitted to out-of-frame rearrangements, and checked the results against IGoR. In a later analysis, hypergeometric tests were used to score TCR-TCR, TCR-HLA and TCR-CMV co-occurrence, with a repertoire-size bias correction applied to TCR pairs. In a later analysis, false discovery rates were estimated by permuting HLA or CMV assignments 20 times. In a later analysis, co-occurring TCRs were grouped using DBSCAN, and TCRdist sequence similarity was added for clustering within HLA-allele-positive subsets. For co-occurrence clustering, repertoires with fewer than 30,000 or more than 120,000 public chains were excluded, along with roughly 5 repertoires with anomalous nucleotide sharing. Held by TCRdb, this immuneACCESS table contains in-frame sequences only and omits some clones. Under half of the omission traces to an unresolved V gene where checked; the cause of the rest is unknown. For V, J and clone size, that table is used; D and trimming come from the DNA. The sample yields about 180,000 clones; 70% to 85% were counted once. The ten top clones hold about 1.5% of the sample.

The receptor was derived from a woman in her twenties or thirties in good health and CMV-seropositive. The sample consisted of PBMCs. The chain is assembled from TRBV10-3 and TRBJ2-7, and TRBD1 aligns with 7 junction nucleotides. CDR3 region: CAISGDRAQDEQYF. The nucleotide sequence is given as TGTGCCATCAGTGGTGACAGGGCTCAGGACGAGCAGTACTTC.